This TCR beta chain is drawn from a study of blood T cell repertoires in COVID-19. Across the whole study: Samples came from the United States, Italy and Spain, spanning acute and convalescent COVID-19. From T cells, B-cell-depleted T cells, or PBMCs came the material, which was cDNA or gDNA.

Authors' processing steps: Scientists estimated how many nucleated cells there were by amplifying reference gene primers. This table comes from immunoSEQ multiplex PCR, and its TCRdb copy is limited to in-frame clones, with some not included. That table furnishes V, J and clone size, whereas the DNA furnished D and trimming. The data contain approximately 45,000 clones, over 75% of them singletons. This CDR3 has 12 residues. V gave up 0 bases and J gave up 2 bases, with 3 bases separating them. CDR1 is GTSNPN and CDR2 is SVGIG in the germline V gene (reference sequence). Source material: peripheral blood. The clonotype originates from a human donor in a cohort sampled during active COVID-19. V is TRBV30 and J is TRBJ2-3, with D unclear. The CDR3 loop reads CAWSVNTDTQYF. The CDR3 DNA follows: TGTGCCTGGAGTGTTAACACAGATACGCAGTATTTT.